These 12 T cell receptor beta chains came from one sample sequenced in a study of radiotherapy plus CTLA-4 blockade in lung cancer. Assay used: immunoSEQ multiplex PCR; TCRdb lists only in-frame clones, some missing. Of under 65,000 clones listed, about 76% are singletons. The sequencing here drew on peripheral blood, taken from a patient treated with radiotherapy plus ipilimumab. The receptor set was obtained from a human donor with non-small cell lung cancer who had a complete response to radiotherapy plus ipilimumab.

This rearrangement joins TRBV4-3 to TRBJ2-1; possibly TRBD2 for D (5 bases). V dropped 0 bases and J dropped 2 bases, with 8 bases sitting between them. CDR1 LGHNA and CDR2 YSLEER come from the germline V gene. The CDR3 contains 15 residues. As DNA, the CDR3 is TGCGCCAGCAGCCAAGATGTCGGGACCTACAATGAGCAGTTCTTC. Translated, it gives CASSQDVGTYNEQFF.

This sequence joins TRBV19 and TRBJ2-3, with 10 bases matching TRBD2. Germline assignment: CDR1 LNHDA and CDR2 SQIVND (reference sequence). This CDR3 comprises 16 residues. Trimming took 7 bases from V and 4 from J; bases not matched to a gene: 11. CDR3 sequence reads: CASNFIAGGRPDTQYF. The CDR3 DNA reads TGTGCCAGTAACTTTATAGCGGGGGGCCGCCCAGATACGCAGTATTTT.

V is TRBV6-6 and J is TRBJ2-1; 15 nucleotides align to TRBD2. The junction had 2 bases not matched to a gene; V was cut back by 6 bases and J by 8 bases. The CDR3 covers 14 residues. CDR1 MNHNY and CDR2 SVGAGI come from the germline V gene (reference sequence). The CDR3 loop reads CASSGLAGGDEQFF. CDR3 nucleotides: TGTGCCAGCAGCGGACTAGCGGGAGGGGATGAGCAGTTCTTC.

The chain employs TRBV11-2 and TRBJ1-1, with no clear D. In germline, CDR1 is SGHAT, CDR2 FQNNGV. The V and J ends lost 2 bases and 3 bases respectively, with 7 bases between them. The CDR3 loop spans 13 amino acids. The CDR3 DNA reads TGTGCCAGCAGCTTAAACTTGGACACTGAAGCTTTCTTT. It encodes CASSLNLDTEAFF.

This clone was found a few times. The chain is built from TRBV9 and TRBJ2-7; 11 bases align to TRBD2. CDR1 is SGDLS, CDR2 YYNGEE, per germline. The CDR3 consists of 14 residues. The J segment lost 3 bases and the V segment lost 3 bases, leaving 2 bases of the junction unmatched. CDR3 in DNA: TGTGCCAGCAGCGGGGGACTAGCGGACTACGAGCAGTACTTC. Residues: CASSGGLADYEQYF. The full variable domain, completed using reference TRBV9 and TRBJ2-7, is DSGVTQTPKHLITATGQRVTLRCSPRSGDLSVYWYQQSLDQGLQFLIQYYNGEERAKGNILERFSAQQFPDLHSELNLSSLELGDSALYFCASSGGLADYEQYFGPGTRLTVT.

This clone was recorded once. The chain has TRBV7-8 and TRBJ1-5; D unclear. The CDR3 runs to 12 residues. CDR1 and CDR2 (germline): SGHVS, FQNEAQ. Trimming removed 2 bases at V and 12 bases at J, with 11 bases between. The CDR3 bases are TGTGCCAGCAGCTTACAAGCAGGCTTCCAGCATTTT. Translated: CASSLQAGFQHF.

The V and J genes are TRBV7-2 and TRBJ1-5, with D unresolved. The CDR3 is made up of 11 amino acids. CDR1 is SGHTA, CDR2 FQGNSA, per germline. Trimming left V 5 bases short and J 11 bases short, with 10 bases between. The CDR3 nucleotides read TGTGCCAGCAGCCGGGAGGGAGCCCAGCATTTT. This translates into CASSREGAQHF.

The chain joins TRBV21-1 to TRBJ1-2; TRBD1, the D gene given by the table, was not confirmed from the DNA. TRBV21-1 counts as a pseudogene. The CDR3 totals 15 residues. In nucleotides, the CDR3 is TGTGCCAGCAGCAAAGGTGGGACAGGACCCTATGGCTACACCTTC. This gives the protein CASSKGGTGPYGYTF.

This sequence joins TRBV10-3 and TRBJ2-5; 9 bases agree with TRBD1. Trimming removed 0 bases from V and 2 bases from J; junction bases left unmatched: 4. Germline loops: CDR1 ENHRY, CDR2 SYGVKD. The CDR3 totals 16 residues. CDR3 nucleotide sequence: TGTGCCATCAGTGAGTCTGGGACAGGGCCTCAAGAGACCCAGTACTTC. The encoded protein is CAISESGTGPQETQYF.

V is TRBV30 and J is TRBJ1-5; 7 bases align to TRBD1. The V gene's germline CDR1 is GTSNPN and CDR2 SVGIG (reference sequence). The CDR3 has 14 residues. The V segment lost 2 bases and the J segment 6 bases; nucleotides outside the gene matches: 7. The chain's CDR3 is CAWSPLQGSQPQHF. DNA of the CDR3: TGTGCCTGGAGTCCCCTACAGGGGAGTCAGCCCCAGCATTTT. Full variable domain (rest looked up from reference TRBV30 and TRBJ1-5): SQTIHQWPATLVQPVGSPLSLECTVEGTSNPNLYWYRQAAGRGLQLLFYSVGIGQISSEVPQNLSASRPQDRQFILSSKKLLLSDSGFYLCAWSPLQGSQPQHFGDGTRLSIL.

The J gene is TRBJ1-1, the V gene TRBV14; 7 positions match TRBD1. V gave up 0 bases and J gave up 10 bases; unmatched junction bases: 14. The germline V gene encodes CDR1 SGHDN and CDR2 FVKESK. The CDR3 covers 16 residues. The CDR3 protein is CASSQERGLDTVRAFF. CDR3 coding DNA: TGTGCCAGCAGCCAAGAAAGGGGGCTGGACACAGTGCGAGCTTTCTTT.

This chain uses TRBV27 with TRBJ2-1; TRBD2 aligns across 7 bases. Germline V gives CDR1 MNHEY, CDR2 SMNVEV (reference sequence). V lost 5 bases to trimming and J lost 2 bases; unmatched junction nucleotides: 15. There are 18 residues in the CDR3. DNA of the CDR3: TGTGCCAGCAGTCCCCGCGCTAGCGGAGTTACACCCTACAATGAGCAGTTCTTC. Its translation: CASSPRASGVTPYNEQFF.